One and the same sample provided the 21 T cell receptor beta chains below, sequenced in a study of T cell responses to AZD1222 COVID-19 vaccine. The data were produced by immunoSEQ multiplex PCR, yet TCRdb's version contains in-frame clones alone and is incomplete. The data contain about 96,000 clones, 70% to 90% of them singletons. The sequenced sample was peripheral blood, obtained on day 0 of AZD1222 vaccination. These receptors were collected from an adult in good health.

The table lists this clone with a count of one. The J gene is TRBJ1-2, the V gene TRBV5-1; possible D gene TRBD1, 6 bases. Trimming took 0 bases from V and 2 from J, leaving 11 bases between them. Germline V CDR1 and CDR2: SGHRS, YFSETQ. This CDR3 has 15 residues. Here the CDR3 reads CASSLDGQLNYGYTF. For the CDR3, the DNA is TGCGCCAGCAGCTTGGACGGACAGCTAAACTATGGCTACACCTTC.

The V gene is TRBV30, the J gene TRBJ1-3; the match to TRBD1 covers 7 bases. Germline V gene lookup returns CDR1 GTSNPN and CDR2 SVGIG (reference sequence). V gave up 7 bases and J gave up 7 bases; unmatched junction bases: 7. The CDR3 has 12 residues. The chain's CDR3 is CASSDRFNTIYF. CDR3 bases: TGTGCCTCGTCGGACAGGTTTAACACCATATATTTT.

The chain recombines TRBV5-1 with TRBJ1-4, with D unresolved. CDR3 length equals 15 residues. The V end was cut by 2 bases, the J end by 0 bases, with 8 bases between. CDR1 is SGHRS and CDR2 is YFSETQ in the germline V gene. The CDR3 sequence: CASSFSAATNEKLFF. CDR3 nucleotide sequence: TGCGCCAGCAGCTTTTCTGCGGCAACTAATGAAAAACTGTTTTTT.

The chain employs TRBV6-2 or TRBV6-3 and TRBJ2-2, with TRBD1 matching 8 bases. The CDR3 is 15 amino acids. Germline V lookup: CDR1 MNHEY, CDR2 SVGEGT. The V gene end was trimmed by 2 bases and the J gene end by 6 bases; junction bases not matched to a gene: 5. In nucleotides, the CDR3 is TGTGCCAGCAGTTACCCCCTGGACAGGGCCGGGGAGCTGTTTTTT. This codes for CASSYPLDRAGELFF.

This rearrangement joins TRBV2 to TRBJ1-6, with D possibly TRBD1 on 5 matching bases. CDR1 is SNHLY, CDR2 FYNNEI, per germline. The CDR3 is 13 amino acids. The V gene lost 4 bases and the J gene lost 9 bases, with 10 bases spanning the gap. The chain's CDR3 is CASSAGFGSPLHF. The CDR3 bases are TGTGCCAGCAGTGCAGGGTTTGGTTCACCCCTCCACTTT.

The rearrangement joins TRBV12-3 or TRBV12-4 to TRBJ2-7; the D is unclear. CDR3 length: 13 amino acids. V lost 3 bases, J lost 2 bases, and 8 bases lay in between. The CDR3 nucleotides read TGTGCCAGCAGTTTGACCGGAACCTACGAGCAGTACTTC. Encoded protein: CASSLTGTYEQYF.

The chain carries TRBV5-6 and TRBJ1-6; TRBD1 matches 7 bases. The CDR3 has 16 amino acids. The junction had 13 bases not matched to a gene; V was cut back by 4 bases and J by 9 bases. Germline V gene sequence: CDR1 SGHDT, CDR2 YYEEEE. The CDR3 sequence: CASSGPGQPNFSPLHF. CDR3 coding DNA: TGTGCCAGCAGCGGGCCGGGACAGCCGAATTTTTCACCCCTCCACTTT.

A single count supports this clone. The chain couples TRBV19 to TRBJ1-5, with a weak D call TRBD1 (5 bases). This CDR3 region has 15 residues. V lost 6 bases, J lost 2 bases, and 14 bases lay in between. The V gene's germline CDR1 is LNHDA and CDR2 SQIVND (reference sequence). The CDR3 sequence: CASSPPGMGNQPQHF. CDR3 nucleotide sequence: TGTGCCAGTAGCCCACCAGGGATGGGCAATCAGCCCCAGCATTTT.

This clone was seen repeatedly, ten times or more. The gene calls are TRBV4-1 and TRBJ1-1, with D perhaps matching TRBD1 (6 bases). Germline assignment: CDR1 MGHRA and CDR2 YSYEKL. V was pared by 4 bases and J by 0 bases, with 15 bases between. This CDR3 has 16 residues. In DNA form, the CDR3 reads TGCGCCAGCAGCCCTTTAGTTGGACAGCTGAACACTGAAGCTTTCTTT. Residues: CASSPLVGQLNTEAFF.

The chain carries TRBV2 and TRBJ1-3; 7 bases match TRBD1. Germline V gene lookup returns CDR1 SNHLY and CDR2 FYNNEI. The CDR3 is made up of 14 amino acids. V lost 7 bases, J lost 11 bases, and 14 bases stayed unmatched. The chain's CDR3 is CASNLHPTGSAIYF. The CDR3 DNA sequence: TGTGCCAGCAACCTACACCCGACAGGGAGTGCCATATATTTT.

V is TRBV6-5 and J is TRBJ2-4; no clear D gene. V lost 0 bases and J lost 6, with 3 bases in between. Germline V gene data show CDR1 as MNHEY and CDR2 as SVGAGI. The CDR3 totals 12 residues. CDR3 in DNA: TGTGCCAGCAGTTACTCAGGAAACATTCAGTACTTC. This gives the protein CASSYSGNIQYF.

The gene calls are TRBV5-1 and TRBJ1-1; D is undetermined. This CDR3 region has 15 residues. The germline CDR1 and CDR2 sequences are SGHRS and YFSETQ. The V end was cut by 3 bases, the J end by 0 bases, with 12 bases between. This CDR3 is CASSSDLGMNTEAFF. The CDR3 bases are TGCGCCAGCAGCTCTGACTTGGGGATGAACACTGAAGCTTTCTTT.

The rearrangement uses TRBV25-1 and TRBJ1-6; no reliable D call. The germline CDR1 and CDR2 sequences are MGHDK and SYGVNS. The ends were cut back, 6 bases at V and 0 bases at J, with 3 bases in the middle. CDR3 size: 13 residues. CDR3 residues: CASSTSYNSPLHF. The CDR3 region has the DNA TGTGCCAGCAGCACCTCCTATAATTCACCCCTCCACTTT.

The rearrangement joins TRBV2 to TRBJ1-5, with D possibly TRBD1 on 5 matching bases. The CDR3 runs to 13 residues. The germline CDR1 and CDR2 sequences are SNHLY and FYNNEI. V was trimmed by 3 bases and J by 5 bases, leaving 8 bases between them. The CDR3 sequence: CASSEQTDQPQHF. The CDR3 coding sequence is TGTGCCAGCAGTGAGCAGACAGATCAGCCCCAGCATTTT.

The genes are TRBV18 and TRBJ1-1; D is undetermined. The germline V gene encodes CDR1 KGHSH and CDR2 LQKENI. The CDR3 sequence is 15 residues long. Trimming took off 2 bases at V and 3 bases at J, with 13 bases between the two ends. The chain's CDR3 is CASSPMELRDTEAFF. Written as DNA, the CDR3 is TGTGCCAGCTCACCAATGGAACTCCGGGACACTGAAGCTTTCTTT.

This clone was seen more than once but under ten times. V is TRBV2 and J is TRBJ1-5; TRBD1 might be the D (5 bases). CDR1 is SNHLY, CDR2 FYNNEI, per germline. The CDR3 covers 15 residues. Trimming shortened V by 4 bases and J by 6 bases, and 16 bases separated the two germline ends. Written as DNA, the CDR3 is TGTGCCAGCAGTGCTCCCCAGGGCTTAATTCAGCCCCAGCATTTT. Translation: CASSAPQGLIQPQHF.

This chain connects TRBV5-4 to TRBJ1-1, with D uncertain. In germline, CDR1 is SGHNT, CDR2 YYREEE (reference sequence). The CDR3 extends over 13 amino acids. Trimming took off 0 bases at V and 4 bases at J, with 7 bases between the two ends. The DNA of the CDR3 is TGTGCCAGCAGCTTGGTTTCGTTCACTGAAGCTTTCTTT. Residues: CASSLVSFTEAFF. The full variable domain, rest sourced from reference TRBV5-4 and TRBJ1-1, is ETGVTQSPTHLIKTRGQQVTLRCSSQSGHNTVSWYQQALGQGPQFIFQYYREEENGRGNFPPRFSGLQFPNYSSELNVNALELDDSALYLCASSLVSFTEAFFGQGTRLTVV.

This chain joins TRBV25-1 and TRBJ1-6, with D hard to call. The CDR3 length is 11 residues. Trimming cost V 6 bases and J 7 bases, with 4 bases left between them. Germline CDR1 reads MGHDK; CDR2 reads SYGVNS. The CDR3 region has the DNA TGTGCCAGCAGGGGCAATTCACCCCTCCACTTT. Residues: CASRGNSPLHF.

The rearrangement uses TRBV29-1 and TRBJ2-7; perhaps D is TRBD1 or TRBD2 (5 bases each). Trimming removed 7 bases from V and 3 bases from J, with 13 bases in between. This CDR3 region has 12 residues. Germline V gene sequence: CDR1 SQVTM, CDR2 ANQGSEA. The CDR3 protein is CSGTGPGYEQYF. The CDR3 coding sequence is TGCAGCGGCACGGGACCGGGCTACGAGCAGTACTTC.

The chain recombines TRBV5-4 with TRBJ1-2; no clear D gene. The CDR3 length is 14 residues. The germline CDR1 and CDR2 sequences are SGHNT and YYREEE (reference sequence). The V end lost 3 bases, the J end lost 5 bases, and 14 bases lay between the germline ends. Written as DNA, the CDR3 is TGTGCCAGCAGCTCGTTTTACTCGGCTTATGGCTACACCTTC. This codes for CASSSFYSAYGYTF.

The V call is TRBV18, the J call TRBJ2-7; D remains unclear. V dropped 3 bases and J dropped 0 bases, with 18 bases sitting between them. Germline loops: CDR1 KGHSH, CDR2 LQKENI. CDR3 length equals 17 residues. Written as DNA, the CDR3 is TGTGCCAGCTCACCGAACTCGGACGGAATTAGCTCCTACGAGCAGTACTTC. Amino acids: CASSPNSDGISSYEQYF.